These 18 T cell receptor beta chains were sequenced from one sample in a study of CD8+ T cells in alopecia areata. Reverse transcription of extracted RNA yielded cDNA, which provided the sequencing template. Profiling relied on immunoSEQ multiplex PCR, and the TCRdb table lists in-frame clones only, not all of them. The sample consists of some 16,000 clones, 60% of them appearing once. Alopecia areata patients had lesional scalp punch biopsies and peripheral blood taken from them. The sample taken for sequencing was skin. The source of these receptors is a human donor with alopecia areata.

This chain links TRBV6-5 with TRBJ1-4; D not certain. The CDR3 consists of 14 residues. Germline V gene sequence: CDR1 MNHEY, CDR2 SVGAGI. V was shortened by 2 bases and J by 8 bases, with 12 bases between the two germline ends. CDR3 sequence: CASSYGRVDEKLFF. CDR3 in DNA: TGTGCCAGCAGTTACGGGAGGGTAGACGAAAAACTGTTTTTT.

J is TRBJ2-1 and V is TRBV2; 8 positions agree with TRBD1. The CDR3 is 15 amino acids. The V gene's germline CDR1 is SNHLY and CDR2 FYNNEI. V trimming: 4 bases; J trimming: 5 bases; junction bases outside the gene matches: 7. CDR3 bases: TGTGCCAGCAGTGGGGGACAGGCCGTGGACAATGAGCAGTTCTTC. This translates into CASSGGQAVDNEQFF.

The rearrangement uses TRBV4-2 and TRBJ2-1, with TRBD2 matching over 9 bases. V shed 4 bases and J 12 bases; nucleotides not matched to a gene: 13. The germline V gene has CDR1 LGHNA and CDR2 YNFKEQ. This CDR3 spans 15 amino acids. The CDR3 is CASSPRRSGRIGQFF. In DNA form, the CDR3 reads TGTGCCAGCAGCCCTCGCCGTAGCGGGAGAATTGGGCAGTTCTTC.

The CDR3 DNA reads as TGTGCCAGCAGCGTAACGACGGGAGCGAACTACGAGCAGTACTTC. Protein sequence: CASSVTTGANYEQYF. The chain carries TRBV5-5 and TRBJ2-7; perhaps TRBD2 as D (6 bases). Trimming took 4 bases from V and 3 from J, leaving 17 bases between them. The CDR3 is 15 residues long. The germline CDR1 and CDR2 sequences are SGHKS and YYEKEE (reference sequence).

The chain joins TRBV7-9 to TRBJ2-1; 15 bases map to TRBD2. Germline CDR1 reads SEHNR; CDR2 reads FQNEAQ (reference sequence). After removal of 5 bases from V and 6 bases from J, the junction contained 5 bases not matched to a gene. The CDR3 covers 16 residues. The CDR3 sequence: CASSPGTSGRFNEQFF. CDR3 bases: TGTGCCAGCAGCCCAGGGACTAGCGGGAGGTTCAATGAGCAGTTCTTC.

V and J are TRBV5-8 and TRBJ2-1, with 9 bases aligning to TRBD2. Per the germline V gene, CDR1 is SGHTS and CDR2 is YDEGEE. With 0 bases clipped from V and 6 bases from J, the junction kept 10 bases outside the gene matches. The CDR3 runs to 17 residues. The CDR3 region is CASSLVGGLAKVNEQFF. Written as DNA, the CDR3 is TGTGCCAGCAGCTTGGTAGGGGGACTAGCTAAAGTCAATGAGCAGTTCTTC.

In this sample, this clone turned up a few times. This chain joins TRBV28 and TRBJ2-1; 10 nucleotides match TRBD2. V lost 1 base and J lost 3; bases outside the gene matches: 9. The CDR3 sequence is 18 residues long. CDR1 MDHEN and CDR2 SYDVKM come from the germline V gene. The CDR3 sequence is CASSLSSLAGDGYNEQFF. CDR3 sequence (DNA): TGTGCCAGCAGTTTATCTTCCCTAGCGGGAGACGGCTACAATGAGCAGTTCTTC.

The chain couples TRBV7-6 to TRBJ1-4, with D possibly TRBD1 on 5 matching bases. This CDR3 contains 15 residues. Germline V gene lookup returns CDR1 SGHVS and CDR2 FNYEAQ. V lost 0 bases, J lost 4 bases, and 9 bases lay in between. The CDR3 here is CASSLARGFNEKLFF. The CDR3 DNA follows: TGTGCCAGCAGCTTAGCCCGGGGCTTTAATGAAAAACTGTTTTTT. The full variable domain, rest sourced from reference TRBV7-6 and TRBJ1-4, is GAGVSQSPRYKVTKRGQDVALRCDPISGHVSLYWYRQALGQGPEFLTYFNYEAQQDKSGLPNDRFSAERPEGSISTLTIQRTEQRDSAMYRCASSLARGFNEKLFFGSGTQLSVL.

This clone rates as medium-sized. V usage is TRBV5-1 and J usage is TRBJ2-1, with D perhaps TRBD2 (5 bases). This CDR3 comprises 14 residues. From germline, CDR1 is SGHRS and CDR2 YFSETQ. The V and J ends lost 1 base and 9 bases respectively, with 14 bases between them. DNA for the CDR3: TGCGCCAGCAGCTTGTTCGGGGAGCTTAGTGAGCAGTTCTTC. This translates into CASSLFGELSEQFF.

In this sample, this clone turned up a few times. The chain links TRBV7-4 to TRBJ2-1; 13 nucleotides align to TRBD2. The V and J ends lost 3 bases and 6 bases, in that order; junction bases with no gene match: 5. CDR1 is SGHVT and CDR2 is SQSDAQ in the germline V gene. The CDR3 loop spans 16 amino acids. CDR3 residues: CASSFLLAGGLNEQFF. The CDR3 DNA sequence: TGTGCCAGCAGCTTCCTACTAGCGGGAGGGCTCAATGAGCAGTTCTTC.

This chain links TRBV2 with TRBJ2-2; 8 positions match TRBD1. Per the germline V gene, CDR1 is SNHLY and CDR2 is FYNNEI. Germline trimming cut 11 bases from V and 1 base from J; bases unmatched to any gene: 3. CDR3 length equals 13 residues. The CDR3 reads CAGGQENTGELFF. The CDR3 DNA reads as TGTGCCGGGGGACAGGAGAACACCGGGGAGCTGTTTTTT.

This chain uses TRBV28 with TRBJ2-7; tentative D call: TRBD1 (5 bases). Germline V lookup: CDR1 MDHEN, CDR2 SYDVKM. The CDR3 is 14 amino acids. V dropped 5 bases and J dropped 2 bases, with 13 bases sitting between them. This chain's CDR3 is CASSTVEDTYEQYF. The CDR3 coding sequence is TGTGCCAGCAGTACAGTCGAGGACACCTACGAGCAGTACTTC.

The CDR3: CASSPPLAGGPTYNEQFF. In nucleotides, the CDR3 is TGTGCCAGCAGTCCCCCTTTAGCGGGAGGGCCCACCTACAATGAGCAGTTCTTC. The chain links TRBV28 to TRBJ2-1; 11 bases match TRBD2. Germline V CDR1 and CDR2: MDHEN, SYDVKM. This CDR3 comprises 18 residues. V lost 5 bases, J lost 2 bases, and 11 bases stayed unmatched.

This rearrangement joins TRBV5-4 to TRBJ2-1; weak D call: TRBD1 (6 bases). Per the germline V gene, CDR1 is SGHNT and CDR2 is YYREEE (reference sequence). The CDR3 runs 15 residues. V was cut by 3 bases and J by 4 bases, with 14 bases left in between. CDR3 loop: CASSSGQQKYNEQFF. Written as DNA, the CDR3 is TGTGCCAGCAGCTCAGGACAGCAAAAGTACAATGAGCAGTTCTTC.

The rearrangement uses TRBV27 and TRBJ1-2; no definite D call. The CDR3 covers 14 residues. Germline CDR1 reads MNHEY; CDR2 reads SMNVEV (reference sequence). Trimming shortened V by 7 bases and J by 3 bases, and 15 bases separated the two germline ends. The CDR3 spells CASKAWGLDYGYTF. For the CDR3, the DNA is TGTGCCAGCAAGGCCTGGGGTTTGGACTATGGCTACACCTTC.

The chain combines TRBV28 with TRBJ1-2; D not certain. Trimming took 6 bases from V and 7 from J, leaving 15 bases between them. The CDR3 has 13 residues. The germline V gene encodes CDR1 MDHEN and CDR2 SYDVKM. Written as DNA, the CDR3 is TGTGCCAGCAGCTACGACCTCTGGTTTGGCTACACCTTC. It yields the protein CASSYDLWFGYTF.

The chain combines TRBV7-3 with TRBJ2-6; the D gene is possibly TRBD2 (6 bases). From germline, CDR1 is SGHTA and CDR2 FQGTGA. V lost 8 bases to trimming and J lost 0 bases, with 17 bases between them. The CDR3 extends over 17 amino acids. DNA for the CDR3: TGTGCCAGCGGGACTCCGGGACTGTCCTCTGGGGCCAACGTCCTGACTTTC. Amino acid sequence: CASGTPGLSSGANVLTF.

The chain combines TRBV30 with TRBJ1-1, with D uncertain. The germline CDR1 and CDR2 sequences are GTSNPN and SVGIG (reference sequence). Trimming left V 3 bases short and J 5 bases short, with 10 bases between. The CDR3 totals 12 residues. The CDR3 reads CAWSGEWTEAFF. The DNA for the CDR3 is TGTGCCTGGAGCGGGGAATGGACTGAAGCTTTCTTT.